Following are 30 T cell receptor beta chains from one sample sequenced in a study of control samples from healthy donors and cancer patients. TCRdb's table, derived via immunoSEQ multiplex PCR, lists solely in-frame clones and lacks some. The repertoire consists of 90,000 to 140,000 clones, with 83% occurring once and the leading ten covering about 12%. Sequencing was done on a sample of blood. These TCRs come from a woman aged 50 to 65 in good health.

The genes are TRBV28 and TRBJ2-1; no clear D. V was trimmed by 4 bases and J by 9 bases, leaving 7 bases between them. From germline, CDR1 is MDHEN and CDR2 SYDVKM. The CDR3 is 11 amino acids. CDR3 region: CASSSPAEQFF. In DNA, the CDR3 is TGTGCCAGCAGTTCCCCAGCTGAGCAGTTCTTC.

The chain links TRBV6-5 to TRBJ2-3; D is ambiguous. Germline V lookup: CDR1 MNHEY, CDR2 SVGAGI. The CDR3 consists of 14 residues. V lost 5 bases and J 2 bases, leaving 11 bases between the germline ends. The CDR3 loop reads CASSPGRITDTQYF. The CDR3 DNA sequence: TGTGCCAGCAGTCCCGGCAGAATCACAGATACGCAGTATTTT.

The rearrangement joins TRBV29-1 to TRBJ1-1; weak D call: TRBD1 (6 bases). V lost 1 base and J lost 4, with 13 bases in between. Germline CDR1 reads SQVTM; CDR2 reads ANQGSEA. The CDR3 has 14 amino acids. This chain's CDR3 is CSVEVAGAGTEAFF. CDR3 nucleotides: TGCAGCGTTGAAGTAGCGGGGGCTGGCACTGAAGCTTTCTTT. The variable domain in full, with the rest retrieved from reference TRBV29-1 and TRBJ1-1, is SAVISQKPSRDICQRGTSLTIQCQVDSQVTMMFWYRQQPGQSLTLIATANQGSEATYESGFVIDKFPISRPNLTFSTLTVSNMSPEDSSIYLCSVEVAGAGTEAFFGQGTRLTVV.

This chain connects TRBV19 to TRBJ2-2; the D is unclear. The CDR3 is made up of 17 amino acids. V lost 9 bases to trimming and J lost 4 bases, with 24 bases between them. The germline gives CDR1 LNHDA, CDR2 SQIVND (reference sequence). For the CDR3, the DNA is TGTGCCAGCAGCCTTTCTTCTTCGCGGACGATCACCGGGGAGCTGTTTTTT. It is translated as CASSLSSSRTITGELFF.

The V gene is TRBV19, the J gene TRBJ1-1; D unclear. This CDR3 comprises 13 residues. CDR1 is LNHDA and CDR2 is SQIVND in the germline V gene (reference sequence). V was pared by 6 bases and J by 0 bases, with 8 bases between. The CDR3 DNA follows: TGTGCCAGTAGCAATACAATGAACACTGAAGCTTTCTTT. It encodes CASSNTMNTEAFF.

The chain uses TRBV3-1 (or the pseudogene TRBV3-2) and TRBJ1-6; 10 nucleotides align to TRBD1. This CDR3 spans 15 amino acids. The V and J ends lost 2 bases and 10 bases, in that order; junction bases with no gene match: 5. CDR1 is LGHDT, CDR2 YNNKEL, per germline (reference sequence). CDR3 DNA sequence: TGTGCCAGCAGCCAACCCGGGACAGGGGAATCACCCCTCCACTTT. It is translated as CASSQPGTGESPLHF.

The V and J genes are TRBV7-9 and TRBJ1-5; perhaps TRBD1 as D (5 bases). V dropped 0 bases and J dropped 7 bases, with 10 bases sitting between them. The CDR3 is 14 residues long. Looked up from germline, CDR1 is SEHNR and CDR2 is FQNEAQ (reference sequence). The CDR3 protein is CASSLAGWGQPQHF. CDR3 in DNA: TGTGCCAGCAGCTTAGCAGGGTGGGGCCAGCCCCAGCATTTT.

The CDR3, as DNA: TGTGCCAGCAACACAGGACGGGACACCGGGGAGCTGTTTTTT. Translating gives CASNTGRDTGELFF. The J gene is TRBJ2-2, the V gene TRBV3-1 (or the pseudogene TRBV3-2); D is possibly TRBD1 (5 bases). Trimming stripped 7 bases from V and 3 bases from J, with 12 bases between. Germline CDR1 is LGHDT and CDR2 is YNNKEL (reference sequence). The CDR3 runs 14 residues.

The V call is TRBV15, the J call TRBJ2-2; 8 nucleotides line up with TRBD1. From germline, CDR1 is LNHNV and CDR2 YYDKDF (reference sequence). The V segment lost 1 base and the J segment 1 base; nucleotides outside the gene matches: 5. This CDR3 spans 17 amino acids. The CDR3 loop reads CATSRVPGTGNTGELFF. CDR3 bases: TGTGCCACCAGCAGAGTCCCTGGGACAGGGAACACCGGGGAGCTGTTTTTT.

The V and J genes are TRBV7-2 and TRBJ2-7; the match to TRBD1 covers 9 bases. The CDR3 is made up of 13 amino acids. Germline CDR1 is SGHTA and CDR2 is FQGNSA. V was clipped by 8 bases and J by 6 bases; unmatched bases: 8. The DNA of the CDR3 is TGTGCCAGCGCGGGACAGGGAATTTCCGAGCAGTACTTC. Protein: CASAGQGISEQYF.

J is TRBJ2-7 and V is TRBV2; 7 positions agree with TRBD1. With 9 bases clipped from V and 3 bases from J, the junction kept 5 bases outside the gene matches. The CDR3 totals 12 residues. In germline, CDR1 is SNHLY, CDR2 FYNNEI. The CDR3 nucleotides are TGTGCCAGTAGGGACAGACTCTACGAGCAGTACTTC. Protein product: CASRDRLYEQYF.

This clone was detected only once. The V and J genes are TRBV7-2 and TRBJ2-5; 7 positions agree with TRBD2. V lost 7 bases and J lost 1; bases outside the gene matches: 9. The CDR3 sequence is 15 residues long. Germline V gives CDR1 SGHTA, CDR2 FQGNSA. Here the CDR3 reads CASTLGAGPQETQYF. CDR3 in DNA: TGTGCCAGCACCCTAGGAGCGGGGCCCCAAGAGACCCAGTACTTC.

The chain joins TRBV5-1 to TRBJ1-5; tentative D call: TRBD1 (5 bases). The V end lost 0 bases, the J end lost 3 bases, and 13 bases lay between the germline ends. This CDR3 is 16 amino acids long. The germline V gene has CDR1 SGHRS and CDR2 YFSETQ. In DNA, the CDR3 is TGCGCCAGCAGCTTGGCCCCCGGGACCCCCAATCAGCCCCAGCATTTT. This sequence encodes CASSLAPGTPNQPQHF.

CDR3 nucleotides: TGCGCCAGCAGCCAAGATCTGGGACTAGCTGACTCTGGGGCCAACGTCCTGACTTTC. Encoded protein: CASSQDLGLADSGANVLTF. The chain is built from TRBV4-3 and TRBJ2-6, with 9 bases that match TRBD2. After removal of 0 bases from V and 0 bases from J, the junction contained 6 bases not matched to a gene. The CDR3 is 19 amino acids. Per the germline V gene, CDR1 is LGHNA and CDR2 is YSLEER.

V usage is TRBV11-2 and J usage is TRBJ2-1; 8 nucleotides match TRBD1. There are 15 residues in the CDR3. Germline lookup yields CDR1 SGHAT and CDR2 FQNNGV. V lost 3 bases and J lost 4; bases outside the gene matches: 5. The DNA for the CDR3 is TGTGCCAGCAGCTTTGGACAGGGAAGTTACAATGAGCAGTTCTTC. Translated: CASSFGQGSYNEQFF.

The chain carries TRBV7-3 and TRBJ2-2; 12 bases align to TRBD2. This CDR3 region has 17 residues. Germline V gene data show CDR1 as SGHTA and CDR2 as FQGTGA. Trimming removed 1 base from V and 5 bases from J; junction bases left unmatched: 5. CDR3 region: CASSLKSGLAGTGELFF. The DNA of the CDR3 is TGTGCCAGCAGCTTAAAATCAGGACTAGCGGGAACCGGGGAGCTGTTTTTT.

This clone was observed a single time. The chain carries TRBV5-5 and TRBJ2-1; the match to TRBD1 covers 9 bases. This CDR3 comprises 18 residues. The V and J ends lost 0 bases and 6 bases, in that order; junction bases with no gene match: 13. The germline gives CDR1 SGHKS, CDR2 YYEKEE (reference sequence). In nucleotides, the CDR3 is TGTGCCAGCAGCTTGGTTTACCGGGACAGGGTCCAAGGCAATGAGCAGTTCTTC. Amino acids: CASSLVYRDRVQGNEQFF.

This sequence joins TRBV2 and TRBJ1-3; 7 bases agree with TRBD1. The CDR3 is 17 amino acids. Germline V CDR1 and CDR2: SNHLY, FYNNEI. Trimming cost V 7 bases and J 1 base; bases outside gene matches: 13. This CDR3 reads CASTKDRTRLSGNTIYF. As DNA, the CDR3 is TGTGCCAGCACCAAGGACAGGACGAGATTATCTGGAAACACCATATATTTT.

This chain uses TRBV11-3 with TRBJ1-1; D might be TRBD1 (6 bases). This CDR3 spans 19 amino acids. From germline, CDR1 is SGHNT and CDR2 YENEEA. V was pared by 5 bases and J by 6 bases, with 31 bases between. CDR3 coding DNA: TGTGCCAGCAGCCCCTCACGTTGGGGTGCGGACAGACCGGCGGCTGAAGCTTTCTTT. Protein product: CASSPSRWGADRPAAEAFF.

The sample holds a few counts of this clone. The chain recombines TRBV9 with TRBJ2-5; 11 nucleotides agree with TRBD1. This CDR3 spans 15 amino acids. Germline lookup yields CDR1 SGDLS and CDR2 YYNGEE. After removal of 4 bases from V and 3 bases from J, the junction contained 5 bases not matched to a gene. The CDR3 DNA sequence: TGTGCCAGCAGCCCCCGGGGACAGGGGGAAGAGACCCAGTACTTC. Protein: CASSPRGQGEETQYF.

This sequence joins TRBV4-2 and TRBJ2-1, with D possibly being TRBD2 (6 bases). Germline V gene sequence: CDR1 LGHNA, CDR2 YNFKEQ. Trimming took 0 bases from V and 5 from J, leaving 17 bases between them. This CDR3 comprises 17 residues. The CDR3 coding sequence is TGTGCCAGCAGCCAAGACCCAGGGACTGGTAGCGACAATGAGCAGTTCTTC. This gives the protein CASSQDPGTGSDNEQFF.

The chain employs TRBV19 and TRBJ2-1; 10 bases line up with TRBD2. This CDR3 has 15 amino acids. J gave up 4 bases and V 5 bases, and 5 bases lay outside the gene matches. The germline V gene has CDR1 LNHDA and CDR2 SQIVND (reference sequence). The CDR3 bases are TGTGCCAGTAGTGCGGCTAGCGGGGGTTACAATGAGCAGTTCTTC. Amino acid sequence: CASSAASGGYNEQFF. The full variable domain, completed using reference TRBV19 and TRBJ2-1, is DGGITQSPKYLFRKEGQNVTLSCEQNLNHDAMYWYRQDPGQGLRLIYYSQIVNDFQKGDIAEGYSVSREKKESFPLTVTSAQKNPTAFYLCASSAASGGYNEQFFGPGTRLTVL.

A single count supports this clone. V usage is TRBV12-5 and J usage is TRBJ1-5; D unresolved. This CDR3 contains 11 residues. V lost 6 bases to trimming and J lost 6 bases, with 6 bases between them. Per the germline V gene, CDR1 is LGHNT and CDR2 is FRNRAP. The CDR3 sequence: CASGPIQPQHF. CDR3 nucleotide sequence: TGTGCTAGTGGCCCGATTCAGCCCCAGCATTTT.

This clone has just a few counts. The rearrangement links TRBV5-6 to TRBJ2-3; 9 nucleotides agree with TRBD2. The V gene's germline CDR1 is SGHDT and CDR2 YYEEEE. CDR3 length: 16 amino acids. J was trimmed by 4 bases and V by 2 bases; bases with no gene match: 8. This chain's CDR3 is CASSFGGGAVADTQYF. CDR3 bases: TGTGCCAGCAGCTTCGGCGGGGGGGCCGTCGCAGATACGCAGTATTTT.

The chain combines TRBV7-9 with TRBJ2-7; D gene uncertain. The CDR3 totals 15 residues. The germline V gene has CDR1 SEHNR and CDR2 FQNEAQ (reference sequence). V was clipped by 4 bases and J by 0 bases, with 13 bases between them. CDR3 DNA: TGTGCCAGCAGCTCCGGATTTGTTAGCTCCTACGAGCAGTACTTC. Encoded protein: CASSSGFVSSYEQYF.

The chain employs TRBV24-1 and TRBJ2-6, with a weak D call TRBD1 (6 bases). The germline V gene encodes CDR1 KGHDR and CDR2 SFDVKD. The CDR3 covers 18 residues. Trimming took off 7 bases at V and 0 bases at J, with 18 bases between the two ends. As DNA, the CDR3 is TGTGCCACCAGCCACCCTAGACAGGTGAACTCTGGGGCCAACGTCCTGACTTTC. This translates into CATSHPRQVNSGANVLTF.

The chain combines TRBV9 with TRBJ1-5, with no clear D. Trimming left V 0 bases short and J 3 bases short, with 7 bases between. Germline values: CDR1 SGDLS, CDR2 YYNGEE. The CDR3 contains 14 residues. The CDR3 region has the DNA TGTGCCAGCAGCGTAGGATTCCCCAATCAGCCCCAGCATTTT. This sequence encodes CASSVGFPNQPQHF.

The chain carries TRBV7-8 and TRBJ2-2, with D hard to call. CDR1 is SGHVS and CDR2 is FQNEAQ in the germline V gene. The ends were cut back, 0 bases at V and 0 bases at J, with 2 bases in the middle. The CDR3 has 14 amino acids. CDR3 residues: CASSLAANTGELFF. The DNA for the CDR3 is TGTGCCAGCAGCTTAGCTGCGAACACCGGGGAGCTGTTTTTT.

This chain uses TRBV6-5 with TRBJ1-1; 9 positions agree with TRBD1. Germline CDR1 MNHEY, CDR2 SVGAGI. The CDR3 runs 14 residues. Trimming cost V 6 bases and J 2 bases; bases outside gene matches: 4. CDR3 bases: TGTGCCAGCAGAAGGACAGGGGTTAACACTGAAGCTTTCTTT. It translates to CASRRTGVNTEAFF.

The CDR3 spells CASSGGGNEQFF. The CDR3 DNA reads as TGTGCCAGCAGTGGAGGGGGCAATGAGCAGTTCTTC. J is TRBJ2-1 and V is TRBV25-1; D possibly corresponds to TRBD1 (6 bases). The CDR3 runs to 12 residues. Trimming took off 4 bases at V and 6 bases at J, with 7 bases between the two ends. CDR1 is MGHDK and CDR2 is SYGVNS in the germline V gene.